Sequencing of this T cell receptor beta chain was carried out in a study of long-term antiretroviral therapy in people with HIV. The study's findings and limits: No data on ART adherence, viral resistance or therapy changes. Sampling of blood ran from the mid-2000s to the late 2010s, and older ART regimens were possibly in use. Dominating the repertoire at all time points were the clones that expanded before ART.

The CDR3 extends over 14 amino acids. Trimming left V 7 bases short and J 2 bases short, with 12 bases between. Looked up from germline, CDR1 is MNHNS and CDR2 is SASEGT. In regard to this clone: The antigen remains undetermined.

An immunoSEQ assay, version v3.0, was performed at survey level. Clones were read by immunoSEQ multiplex PCR, and TCRdb kept only the in-frame ones, dropping some. The top ten clones hold about 19% of a sample with over 14,000 clones, 70% to 85% of them seen once. Here the sequenced sample was unsorted PBMCs, taken 1.3 years before starting antiretroviral therapy. The genes are TRBV6-1 and TRBJ1-3; D gene unclear. The TCR was taken from a man aged 35-49 years with HIV. The CDR3, as DNA: TGTGCCAGCACTGTGAAATTACCTGGAAACACCATATATTTT. Residues: CASTVKLPGNTIYF.